These T cell receptor beta chains were read from a single sample in a study of blood T cell repertoires in COVID-19. The repertoire was sequenced with immunoSEQ multiplex PCR; TCRdb's copy has only in-frame clones and lacks some. The sample records roughly 350,000 clones, roughly 90% being singletons. Sequencing was done on a sample of peripheral blood. These receptors were taken from a woman aged 45-59 years with active or convalescent COVID-19. CDR3s include the opening cysteine and the closing phenylalanine or tryptophan. Fields, in order: clone size, J gene, V gene, D gene, CDR3 DNA, CDR3 protein. The D gene is left open where the match is weak. Rows give clone size only sometimes, using once, few, many, or a class for an expanded clone.

clone size: few
J gene: TRBJ2-7
V gene: TRBV2
D gene: NA
CDR3 DNA: TGTGCCAGCAGTGAAGCTGGCTTCTACGAGCAGTACTTC
CDR3 protein: CASSEAGFYEQYF

clone size: NA
J gene: TRBJ1-2
V gene: TRBV7-2
D gene: NA
CDR3 DNA: TGTGCCAGCAGCTTACGGACAGACTCCTACTCCTATGGCTACACCTTC
CDR3 protein: CASSLRTDSYSYGYTF

clone size: NA
J gene: TRBJ1-1
V gene: TRBV18
D gene: TRBD1
CDR3 DNA: TGTGCCAGCTCACCTGGGACAGGGGGGAACACTGAAGCTTTCTTT
CDR3 protein: CASSPGTGGNTEAFF

clone size: NA
J gene: TRBJ2-3
V gene: TRBV10-3
D gene: TRBD1
CDR3 DNA: TGTGCCATCAGCCAAAGGGACAGTTTCACAGATACGCAGTATTTT
CDR3 protein: CAISQRDSFTDTQYF

clone size: NA
J gene: TRBJ1-1
V gene: TRBV20-1
D gene: NA
CDR3 DNA: TGCAGTGCTAGTGGGCTAGGGGACACTGAAGCTTTCTTT
CDR3 protein: CSASGLGDTEAFF

clone size: NA
J gene: TRBJ1-1
V gene: TRBV5-5
D gene: NA
CDR3 DNA: TGTGCCAGCAGCTTGGGTCGGGAGGCAACTGAAGCTTTCTTT
CDR3 protein: CASSLGREATEAFF

clone size: NA
J gene: TRBJ2-1
V gene: TRBV27
D gene: NA
CDR3 DNA: TGTGCCAGCAGTTTAGGGGGCGGGAGAAATGAGCAGTTCTTC
CDR3 protein: CASSLGGGRNEQFF

clone size: once
J gene: TRBJ1-1
V gene: TRBV4-3
D gene: NA
CDR3 DNA: TGCGCCAGCAGCCAAGATTCTAGCTTGGGGAGGGGGGCGGTTGAAGCTTTCTTT
CDR3 protein: CASSQDSSLGRGAVEAFF

clone size: NA
J gene: TRBJ2-7
V gene: TRBV7-2
D gene: TRBD2
CDR3 DNA: TGTGCCAGCAGCCCCGGGACTAGCGGGAGACGCGAGCAGTACTTC
CDR3 protein: CASSPGTSGRREQYF

clone size: NA
J gene: TRBJ1-4
V gene: TRBV3-1/TRBV3-2
D gene: NA
CDR3 DNA: TGTGCCAGCAGCCAGGGGGCGGCCGAAAAACTGTTTTTT
CDR3 protein: CASSQGAAEKLFF

clone size: NA
J gene: TRBJ2-2
V gene: TRBV13
D gene: TRBD1
CDR3 DNA: TGTGCCAGCAGCTCAAATCCGGGACAGGGGTCCGGGGAGCTGTTTTTT
CDR3 protein: CASSSNPGQGSGELFF

clone size: NA
J gene: TRBJ1-2
V gene: TRBV28
D gene: NA
CDR3 DNA: TGTGCCAGCAGCCTCTGGGCCCCCCCCGGCTATGGCTACACCTTC
CDR3 protein: CASSLWAPPGYGYTF

clone size: few
J gene: TRBJ1-4
V gene: TRBV4-2
D gene: TRBD1
CDR3 DNA: TGTGCCAGCAGCCAAGAACGGTCAGGGGGTTATGAAAAACTGTTTTTT
CDR3 protein: CASSQERSGGYEKLFF

clone size: NA
J gene: TRBJ2-1
V gene: TRBV19
D gene: NA
CDR3 DNA: TGTGCCACCAAATGGACAGAAGGGACCAATGAGCAGTTCTTC
CDR3 protein: CATKWTEGTNEQFF

clone size: NA
J gene: TRBJ1-4
V gene: TRBV18
D gene: TRBD1
CDR3 DNA: TGTGCCAGCTCACCAAGACAGGGTTCAACTAATGAAAAACTGTTTTTT
CDR3 protein: CASSPRQGSTNEKLFF

clone size: NA
J gene: TRBJ1-1
V gene: TRBV5-1
D gene: NA
CDR3 DNA: TGCGCCAGCAGCTCCCCGGTCCGAAGTGAAGCGAACACTGAAGCTTTCTTT
CDR3 protein: CASSSPVRSEANTEAFF

clone size: once
J gene: TRBJ1-5
V gene: TRBV27
D gene: TRBD1
CDR3 DNA: TGTGCCAGCAGTTATAGGACAGGCTTAAATCAGCCCCAGCATTTT
CDR3 protein: CASSYRTGLNQPQHF

clone size: once
J gene: TRBJ2-2
V gene: TRBV2
D gene: NA
CDR3 DNA: TGTGCCAGCAGTGTTCAGGGGATATCGAACACCGGGGAGCTGTTTTTT
CDR3 protein: CASSVQGISNTGELFF

clone size: NA
J gene: TRBJ2-7
V gene: TRBV4-2
D gene: TRBD2
CDR3 DNA: TGTGCCAGCAGCCAAGACCCCGGGAGGCTAGACGAGCAGTACTTC
CDR3 protein: CASSQDPGRLDEQYF

clone size: once
J gene: TRBJ2-7
V gene: TRBV7-3
D gene: NA
CDR3 DNA: TGTGCCAGCACCCGTCCGACAGTGACTTCCTACGAGCAGTACTTC
CDR3 protein: CASTRPTVTSYEQYF

clone size: once
J gene: TRBJ1-5
V gene: TRBV6-1
D gene: NA
CDR3 DNA: TGTGCCAGCAGTGAGGGGACAAGTAGCAATCAGCCCCAGCATTTT
CDR3 protein: CASSEGTSSNQPQHF

clone size: NA
J gene: TRBJ2-1
V gene: TRBV6-4
D gene: TRBD1
CDR3 DNA: TGTGCCAGCAGCCCGGGACAGGGCCTCTACAATGAGCAGTTCTTC
CDR3 protein: CASSPGQGLYNEQFF

clone size: NA
J gene: TRBJ2-7
V gene: TRBV7-9
D gene: TRBD1
CDR3 DNA: TGTGCCAGCAGCCGGCGGGACAGGGTGGGGGAGCAGTACTTC
CDR3 protein: CASSRRDRVGEQYF

clone size: NA
J gene: TRBJ1-2
V gene: TRBV30
D gene: NA
CDR3 DNA: TGTGCCTGGAGCTATCCGGGAGGGGGCTACACCTTC
CDR3 protein: CAWSYPGGGYTF

clone size: NA
J gene: TRBJ2-1
V gene: TRBV19
D gene: TRBD2
CDR3 DNA: TGTGCCAGTAGTATGTGGACTAGCGGCTTAAATGAGCAGTTCTTC
CDR3 protein: CASSMWTSGLNEQFF

clone size: NA
J gene: TRBJ2-4
V gene: TRBV15
D gene: TRBD2
CDR3 DNA: TGTGCCACCAGCAGAGGGGGCGGGAGGGGCACGGTCAAAAACATTCAGTACTTC
CDR3 protein: CATSRGGGRGTVKNIQYF

clone size: once
J gene: TRBJ1-2
V gene: TRBV18
D gene: NA
CDR3 DNA: TGTGCCAGCTCACCACCGAGGCCCGAAACTAACTATGGCTACACCTTC
CDR3 protein: CASSPPRPETNYGYTF

clone size: NA
J gene: TRBJ2-5
V gene: TRBV7-3
D gene: TRBD2
CDR3 DNA: TGTGCCAGCAGCTTATCGCCCTACGCGGGGGCCCAGTACTTC
CDR3 protein: CASSLSPYAGAQYF

clone size: NA
J gene: TRBJ1-1
V gene: TRBV5-5
D gene: NA
CDR3 DNA: TGTGCCAGCAGCCTCGGGAGTCAGAACACTGAAGCTTTCTTT
CDR3 protein: CASSLGSQNTEAFF

clone size: few
J gene: TRBJ1-1
V gene: TRBV18
D gene: NA
CDR3 DNA: TGTGCCAGCTCACCTAACGATCCTAAGATCTCTACTGAAGCTTTCTTT
CDR3 protein: CASSPNDPKISTEAFF

clone size: NA
J gene: TRBJ1-1
V gene: TRBV5-4
D gene: NA
CDR3 DNA: TGTGCCAGCAGCTTGGCCGGGGGGTTGGACACTGAAGCTTTCTTT
CDR3 protein: CASSLAGGLDTEAFF

clone size: once
J gene: TRBJ1-2
V gene: TRBV20-1
D gene: NA
CDR3 DNA: TGCAGTGCTAGTTGGCCTCGGGGGTATGGCTACACCTTC
CDR3 protein: CSASWPRGYGYTF

clone size: NA
J gene: TRBJ2-7
V gene: TRBV18
D gene: TRBD1
CDR3 DNA: TGTGCCAGCTCACTCACAGGGGGCTACGAGCAGTACTTC
CDR3 protein: CASSLTGGYEQYF

clone size: NA
J gene: TRBJ1-1
V gene: TRBV19
D gene: TRBD1
CDR3 DNA: TGTGCCAGTAGGGATGGACAGGGTTGGAACACTGAAGCTTTCTTT
CDR3 protein: CASRDGQGWNTEAFF

clone size: NA
J gene: TRBJ2-3
V gene: TRBV27
D gene: NA
CDR3 DNA: TGTGCCAGCAAAGGTTTTTTAACAGGACGTAGCACAGATACGCAGTATTTT
CDR3 protein: CASKGFLTGRSTDTQYF

clone size: NA
J gene: TRBJ1-2
V gene: TRBV28
D gene: NA
CDR3 DNA: TGTGCCAGCAGCCAAGGCACGGGGGTCGATGGCTACACCTTC
CDR3 protein: CASSQGTGVDGYTF

clone size: NA
J gene: TRBJ2-7
V gene: TRBV5-4
D gene: TRBD1
CDR3 DNA: TGTGCCAGCAGAAAGGGACAGGCCTACGAGCAGTACTTC
CDR3 protein: CASRKGQAYEQYF

clone size: NA
J gene: TRBJ1-1
V gene: TRBV28
D gene: TRBD1
CDR3 DNA: TGTGCCAGCAGTTTAATCGCGACAGGGGGAGTCACTGAAGCTTTCTTT
CDR3 protein: CASSLIATGGVTEAFF

clone size: NA
J gene: TRBJ2-5
V gene: TRBV6-5
D gene: NA
CDR3 DNA: TGTGCCAGCACCACCCCGGGGTCGGAGACCCAGTACTTC
CDR3 protein: CASTTPGSETQYF

clone size: NA
J gene: TRBJ1-4
V gene: TRBV4-2
D gene: NA
CDR3 DNA: TGTGCCAGCAGCCAGAGCCAGAGCCAGGGCCCGTTTTTT
CDR3 protein: CASSQSQSQGPFF

clone size: NA
J gene: TRBJ1-1
V gene: TRBV6-6
D gene: NA
CDR3 DNA: TGTGCCAGCAGTCCGTCGCAGGGTATGGTTTGGACTGAAGCTTTCTTT
CDR3 protein: CASSPSQGMVWTEAFF

clone size: NA
J gene: TRBJ1-1
V gene: TRBV6-2/TRBV6-3
D gene: NA
CDR3 DNA: TGTGCCAGCAGTTACGCTCCGGCGGGAACTGAAGCTTTCTTT
CDR3 protein: CASSYAPAGTEAFF

clone size: NA
J gene: TRBJ1-2
V gene: TRBV2
D gene: TRBD1
CDR3 DNA: TGTGCCAGCACCGGGACAGGAGTCTATGGCTACACCTTC
CDR3 protein: CASTGTGVYGYTF

clone size: medium-sized
J gene: TRBJ1-2
V gene: TRBV7-3
D gene: NA
CDR3 DNA: TGTGCCAGCAGCCCTGTGCCCGGGGAAGGCTACACCTTC
CDR3 protein: CASSPVPGEGYTF

clone size: NA
J gene: TRBJ1-1
V gene: TRBV6-4
D gene: NA
CDR3 DNA: TGTGCCAGCAGAGATCGTTCCGGGACACCGAACACTGAAGCTTTCTTT
CDR3 protein: CASRDRSGTPNTEAFF

clone size: NA
J gene: TRBJ1-1
V gene: TRBV21-1
D gene: NA
CDR3 DNA: TGTGCCAGCAGCCATCGGAGGAGAGCTTTCTTT
CDR3 protein: CASSHRRRAFF